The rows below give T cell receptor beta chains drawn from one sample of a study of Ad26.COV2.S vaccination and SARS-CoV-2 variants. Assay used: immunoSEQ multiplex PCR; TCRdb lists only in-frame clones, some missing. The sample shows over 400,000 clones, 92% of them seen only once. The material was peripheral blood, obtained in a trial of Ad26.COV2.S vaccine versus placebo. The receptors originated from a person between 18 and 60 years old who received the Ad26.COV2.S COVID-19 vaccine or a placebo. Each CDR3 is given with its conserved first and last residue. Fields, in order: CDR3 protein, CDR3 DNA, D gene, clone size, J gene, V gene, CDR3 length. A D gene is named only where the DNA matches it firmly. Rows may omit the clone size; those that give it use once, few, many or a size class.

cdr3_aa: CAWTSASEQYF
cdr3_nt: TGTGCCTGGACTAGTGCTTCCGAGCAGTACTTC
d_call: -
clone_size: -
j_call: TRBJ2-7
v_call: TRBV30
cdr3_length: 11

cdr3_aa: CASSEIRSRGNEQFF
cdr3_nt: TGCGCCAGCAGTGAGATTCGGTCTAGAGGCAATGAGCAGTTCTTC
d_call: -
clone_size: -
j_call: TRBJ2-1
v_call: TRBV10-2
cdr3_length: 15

cdr3_aa: CASSHRGVQGDRLVETQYF
cdr3_nt: TGTGCCAGCAGCCACCGGGGGGTGCAGGGAGATCGTTTGGTGGAGACCCAGTACTTC
d_call: TRBD2
clone_size: -
j_call: TRBJ2-5
v_call: TRBV6-2/TRBV6-3
cdr3_length: 19

cdr3_aa: CASSLARDRVLSPLHF
cdr3_nt: TGTGCCAGCAGCTTAGCACGGGACAGGGTACTTTCACCCCTCCACTTT
d_call: TRBD1
clone_size: -
j_call: TRBJ1-6
v_call: TRBV7-2
cdr3_length: 16

cdr3_aa: CASSDLQGARNQPQHF
cdr3_nt: TGTGCCAGCAGTGACCTACAGGGGGCGCGCAATCAGCCCCAGCATTTT
d_call: TRBD1
clone_size: -
j_call: TRBJ1-5
v_call: TRBV6-2/TRBV6-3
cdr3_length: 16

cdr3_aa: CASSVEPGQLTGELFF
cdr3_nt: TGTGCCAGCAGCGTAGAACCGGGGCAACTGACCGGGGAGCTGTTTTTT
d_call: -
clone_size: -
j_call: TRBJ2-2
v_call: TRBV9
cdr3_length: 16

cdr3_aa: CASSYSPDRNYEQYF
cdr3_nt: TGTGCCAGCAGTTACTCTCCGGACAGGAACTACGAGCAGTACTTC
d_call: TRBD1
clone_size: -
j_call: TRBJ2-7
v_call: TRBV6-6
cdr3_length: 15

cdr3_aa: CASRKDRVGTNEKLFF
cdr3_nt: TGCGCCAGCAGAAAAGACAGGGTCGGCACTAATGAAAAACTGTTTTTT
d_call: TRBD1
clone_size: -
j_call: TRBJ1-4
v_call: TRBV4-3
cdr3_length: 16

cdr3_aa: CASSKTYGTSGGARTGELFF
cdr3_nt: TGCGCCAGCAGCAAAACGTATGGGACTAGCGGGGGGGCTCGCACCGGGGAGCTGTTTTTT
d_call: TRBD2
clone_size: once
j_call: TRBJ2-2
v_call: TRBV5-1
cdr3_length: 20

cdr3_aa: CASSQDQGLRQPQHF
cdr3_nt: TGCGCCAGCAGCCAAGATCAGGGGTTACGGCAGCCCCAGCATTTT
d_call: -
clone_size: -
j_call: TRBJ1-5
v_call: TRBV4-3
cdr3_length: 15